This paragraph covers one T cell receptor (beta chain) sequence. This entry comes from a study of blood T cell repertoires in COVID-19. The protocol was immunoSEQ multiplex PCR, while the TCRdb copy is restricted to in-frame clones and leaves out a portion. The sample shows roughly 120,000 clones, about 74% of them seen only once. V shed 6 bases and J 7 bases; nucleotides not matched to a gene: 3. The CDR3 consists of 12 residues. Sequenced sample: peripheral blood. The chain carries TRBV12-3 or TRBV12-4 and TRBJ1-3; 7 nucleotides line up with TRBD1. The sequence was obtained from a man at least 80 years old with COVID-19, enrolled during active disease. The CDR3 nucleotides are TGTGCCAGCAGCAAGACAGGGAACACCATATATTTT. It specifies CASSKTGNTIYF.